The 14 T cell receptor beta chains given below trace back to one sample, sequenced in a study of blood T cells in healthy people across ages. Primers used in a second PCR of roughly 7 to 11 cycles were a sample-barcoded 5' primer and a J-beta primer mix. Via MiXCR, TCRdb re-called the 5' RACE reads, giving one row per CDR3 protein. In the table there are around 1,000,000 distinct CDR3 sequences, 20% to 25% of which are singletons. These sequences were also reported in another study, on T cells of mothers and their children.

The specimen was blood. The receptors here all came from a girl aged 2 to 10 in good health.

The chain combines TRBV4-3 with TRBJ2-1, with D perhaps being TRBD1 or TRBD2 (5 bases each). The CDR3 length is 15 residues. The germline CDR1 and CDR2 sequences are LGHNA and YSLEER. Deletions cut 0 bases from V and 5 bases from J, with 11 bases between. The CDR3 DNA sequence: TGCGCCAGCAGCCAAGAAGTCCAGGGACACAATGAGCAGTTCTTC. Translated: CASSQEVQGHNEQFF.

This clonotype was seen a handful of times. This chain uses TRBV12-5 with TRBJ2-3, with D perhaps TRBD2 (6 bases). This CDR3 region has 18 residues. V was trimmed by 0 bases and J by 2 bases, leaving 18 bases between them. Germline CDR1 and CDR2: LGHNT and FRNRAP. CDR3 region: CASGLVLALPSHTDTQYF. The CDR3 region has the DNA TGTGCTAGTGGTTTGGTACTAGCTCTACCGTCCCACACAGATACGCAGTATTTT.

This chain joins TRBV20-1 and TRBJ2-5, with TRBD2 identical over 10 bases. The assigned J gene may be wrong: the sequence end matches TRBJ2-7 better. The CDR3 sequence is 13 residues long. Germline CDR1 DFQATT, CDR2 SNEGSKA (reference sequence). This chain's CDR3 is CSVKREGGYEQYF. The CDR3 nucleotides are TGCAGTGTAAAGCGGGAGGGCGGTTACGAGCAGTACTTC.

The sample holds a few counts of this clonotype. The rearrangement joins TRBV29-1 to TRBJ2-1, with 11 nucleotides matching TRBD1. CDR3 length: 12 residues. Trimming took 4 bases from V and 9 from J; bases not matched to a gene: 2. In germline, CDR1 is SQVTM, CDR2 ANQGSEA. The CDR3 nucleotides are TGCAGCGTTGGTGGGACAGGGGGTGAGCAGTTCTTC. Translated: CSVGGTGGEQFF.

This clonotype has only one observation. The chain has TRBV6-1 and TRBJ2-3, with D possibly matching TRBD2 (6 bases). The germline V gene encodes CDR1 MNHNS and CDR2 SASEGT. This CDR3 comprises 16 residues. Trimming shortened V by 0 bases and J by 2 bases, and 12 bases separated the two germline ends. CDR3 nucleotide sequence: TGTGCCAGCAGTGAAGCGCACGGGGGAACCACAGATACGCAGTATTTT. This codes for CASSEAHGGTTDTQYF.

This clonotype was picked up a small number of times. This chain links TRBV7-2 with TRBJ2-1; D gene unclear. With 0 bases removed from V and 6 bases from J, the gap between germline ends came to 12 bases. Germline CDR1 reads SGHTA; CDR2 reads FQGNSA. This CDR3 is 15 amino acids long. The CDR3 coding sequence is TGTGCCAGCAGCTTAGCCCATGAGAGGTTCAATGAGCAGTTCTTC. Amino acid sequence: CASSLAHERFNEQFF.

This clonotype has just one count. The chain links TRBV13 to TRBJ2-1; D is unresolved. CDR3 length equals 15 residues. CDR1 is PRHDT and CDR2 is FYEKMQ in the germline V gene (reference sequence). V lost 5 bases and J lost 0, with 11 bases in between. The CDR3 sequence is CASSERQSSYNEQFF. CDR3 coding DNA: TGTGCCAGCAGCGAAAGACAAAGCTCCTACAATGAGCAGTTCTTC. The full variable domain, in which reference TRBV13 and TRBJ2-1 provide the parts outside the CDR3, is AAGVIQSPRHLIKEKRETATLKCYPIPRHDTVYWYQQGPGQDPQFLISFYEKMQSDKGSIPDRFSAQQFSDYHSELNMSSLELGDSALYFCASSERQSSYNEQFFGPGTRLTVL.

The chain is built from TRBV29-1 and TRBJ2-1; D might be TRBD1 (6 bases). CDR1 SQVTM and CDR2 ANQGSEA come from the germline V gene. The CDR3 sequence is 14 residues long. Trimming removed 3 bases from V and 6 bases from J, with 15 bases in between. The DNA of the CDR3 is TGCAGCGTTGATCCGTCAGGGGTGGTCAATGAGCAGTTCTTC. It is translated as CSVDPSGVVNEQFF.

The chain links TRBV7-9 to TRBJ2-1, with TRBD1 identical over 9 bases. The J call could be wrong; TRBJ2-5 is a better fit for the DNA end. Germline V gene sequence: CDR1 SEHNR, CDR2 FQNEAQ (reference sequence). This CDR3 contains 14 residues. CDR3 sequence reads: CASSRGTGTETQYF. CDR3 coding DNA: TGTGCCAGCAGCAGAGGGACAGGGACAGAGACCCAGTACTTC.

Comments on this clonotype: The junction departs from germline at one end; a sequencing error may be responsible. This chain connects TRBV9 to TRBJ2-3, with D hard to call. The CDR3 runs to 11 residues. Germline V gives CDR1 SGDLS, CDR2 YYNGEE. CDR3 in amino acids: CTSSVDDTQYF. In DNA form, the CDR3 reads TGTACCAGCAGCGTAGATGATACGCAGTATTTT. Full variable domain (outside the CDR3, taken from reference TRBV9 and TRBJ2-3): DSGVTQTPKHLITATGQRVTLRCSPRSGDLSVYWYQQSLDQGLQFLIQYYNGEERAKGNILERFSAQQFPDLHSELNLSSLELGDSALYFCTSSVDDTQYFGPGTRLTVL.

The V gene is TRBV4-3, the J gene TRBJ1-2; D remains ambiguous. V lost 0 bases and J lost 6, with 14 bases in between. The CDR3 covers 15 residues. CDR1 LGHNA and CDR2 YSLEER come from the germline V gene. The CDR3, as DNA: TGCGCCAGCAGCCAAGACCAACCAGGCGGGGATGGCTACACCTTC. It encodes CASSQDQPGGDGYTF.

The chain carries TRBV15 and TRBJ2-4; no clear D gene. There are 16 residues in the CDR3. V lost 2 bases and J lost 3, with 14 bases in between. Germline V lookup: CDR1 LNHNV, CDR2 YYDKDF (reference sequence). In DNA, the CDR3 is TGTGCCACCAGCAGACAGATCGTAATCGGCAAAAACATTCAGTACTTC. Its translation: CATSRQIVIGKNIQYF.

V gene TRBV28 combines with J gene TRBJ1-2; tentative D call: TRBD1 (6 bases). Trimming removed 7 bases at V and 1 base at J, with 16 bases between. This CDR3 is built from 15 residues. Per germline, CDR1 MDHEN and CDR2 SYDVKM. The CDR3 DNA reads as TGTGCCAGCAACCCCACAGGGCTTCGTAACTATGGCTACACCTTC. This translates into CASNPTGLRNYGYTF.

The sample holds a few counts of this clonotype. In DNA form, the CDR3 reads TGCGCCAGCAGCCAAGTTCGCGGCCCGAGGAGCTCCTACAATGAGCAGTTCTTC. Translating it yields CASSQVRGPRSSYNEQFF. The rearrangement joins TRBV4-3 to TRBJ2-1; D call uncertain. Trimming pared 1 base from V and 0 bases from J, leaving 16 bases between. Germline V gene data show CDR1 as LGHNA and CDR2 as YSLEER. The CDR3 contains 18 residues.